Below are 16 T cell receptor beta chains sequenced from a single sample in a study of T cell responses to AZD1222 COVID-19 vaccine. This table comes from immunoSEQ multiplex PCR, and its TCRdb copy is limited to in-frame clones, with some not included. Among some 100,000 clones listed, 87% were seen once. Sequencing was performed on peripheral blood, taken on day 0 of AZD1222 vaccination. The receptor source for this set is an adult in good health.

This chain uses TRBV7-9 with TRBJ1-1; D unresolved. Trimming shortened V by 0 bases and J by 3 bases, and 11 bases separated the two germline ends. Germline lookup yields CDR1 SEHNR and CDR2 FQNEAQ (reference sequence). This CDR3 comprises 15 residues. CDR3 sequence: CASSLATPRDTEAFF. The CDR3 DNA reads TGTGCCAGCAGCTTAGCGACCCCGAGAGACACTGAAGCTTTCTTT.

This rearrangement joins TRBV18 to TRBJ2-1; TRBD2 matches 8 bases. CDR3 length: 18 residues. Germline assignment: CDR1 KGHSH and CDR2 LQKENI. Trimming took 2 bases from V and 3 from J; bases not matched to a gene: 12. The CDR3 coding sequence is TGTGCCAGCTCACCATTGGGGGCGTTAGCGGGAAACTACAATGAGCAGTTCTTC. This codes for CASSPLGALAGNYNEQFF.

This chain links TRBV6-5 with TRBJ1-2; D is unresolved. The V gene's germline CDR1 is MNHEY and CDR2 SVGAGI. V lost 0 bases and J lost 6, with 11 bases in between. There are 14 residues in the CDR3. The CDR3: CASSYSIGSNGYTF. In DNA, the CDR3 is TGTGCCAGCAGTTACTCAATAGGAAGTAATGGCTACACCTTC.

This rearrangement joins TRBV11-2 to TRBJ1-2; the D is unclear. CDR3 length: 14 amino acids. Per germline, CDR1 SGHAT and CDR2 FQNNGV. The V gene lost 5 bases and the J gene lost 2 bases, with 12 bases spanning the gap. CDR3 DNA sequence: TGTGCCAGCAGCGATTTTAGGGAAAACTATGGCTACACCTTC. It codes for CASSDFRENYGYTF. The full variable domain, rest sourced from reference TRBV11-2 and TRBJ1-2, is EAGVAQSPRYKIIEKRQSVAFWCNPISGHATLYWYQQILGQGPKLLIQFQNNGVVDDSQLPKDRFSAERLKGVDSTLKIQPAKLEDSAVYLCASSDFRENYGYTFGSGTRLTVV.

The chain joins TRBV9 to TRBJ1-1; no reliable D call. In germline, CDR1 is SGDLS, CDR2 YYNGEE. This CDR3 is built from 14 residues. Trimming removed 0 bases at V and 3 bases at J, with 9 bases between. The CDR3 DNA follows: TGTGCCAGCAGCGTAGCGGACCTTGACACTGAAGCTTTCTTT. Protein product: CASSVADLDTEAFF.

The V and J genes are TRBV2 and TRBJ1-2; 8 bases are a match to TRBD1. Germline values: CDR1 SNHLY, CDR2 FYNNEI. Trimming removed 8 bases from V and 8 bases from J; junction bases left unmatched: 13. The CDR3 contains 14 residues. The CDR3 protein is CASGGRTGTEGYTF. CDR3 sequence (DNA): TGTGCCAGCGGGGGGCGGACAGGGACGGAAGGCTACACCTTC.

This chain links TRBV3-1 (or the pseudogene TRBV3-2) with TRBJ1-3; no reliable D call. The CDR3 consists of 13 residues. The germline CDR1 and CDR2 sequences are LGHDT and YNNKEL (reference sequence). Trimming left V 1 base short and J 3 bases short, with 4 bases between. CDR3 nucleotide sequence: TGTGCCAGCAGCCAAGGGTTTGGAAACACCATATATTTT. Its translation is CASSQGFGNTIYF.

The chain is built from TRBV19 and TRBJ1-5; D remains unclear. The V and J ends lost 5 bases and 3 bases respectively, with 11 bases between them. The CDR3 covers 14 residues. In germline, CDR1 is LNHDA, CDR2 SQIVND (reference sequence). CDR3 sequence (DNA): TGTGCCAGTAGTGACCGGGCCCTCAATCAGCCCCAGCATTTT. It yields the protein CASSDRALNQPQHF.

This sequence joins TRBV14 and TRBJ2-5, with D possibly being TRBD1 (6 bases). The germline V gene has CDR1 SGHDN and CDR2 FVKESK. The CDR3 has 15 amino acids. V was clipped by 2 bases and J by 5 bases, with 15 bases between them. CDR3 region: CASSQRLGGVETQYF. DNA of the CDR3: TGTGCCAGCAGCCAACGTCTTGGGGGCGTGGAGACCCAGTACTTC.

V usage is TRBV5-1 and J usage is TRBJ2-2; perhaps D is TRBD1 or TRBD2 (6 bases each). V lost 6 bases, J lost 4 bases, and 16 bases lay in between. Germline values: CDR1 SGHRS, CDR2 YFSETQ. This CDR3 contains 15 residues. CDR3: CASKVGGGGTGELFF. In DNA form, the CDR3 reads TGCGCCAGCAAAGTGGGGGGCGGTGGCACCGGGGAGCTGTTTTTT.

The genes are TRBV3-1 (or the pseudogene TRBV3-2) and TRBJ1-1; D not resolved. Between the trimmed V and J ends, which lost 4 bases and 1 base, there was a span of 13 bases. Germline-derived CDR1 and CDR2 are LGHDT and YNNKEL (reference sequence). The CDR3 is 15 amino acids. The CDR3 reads CASSRPGDGNTEAFF. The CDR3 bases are TGTGCCAGCAGCCGCCCAGGTGACGGGAACACTGAAGCTTTCTTT.

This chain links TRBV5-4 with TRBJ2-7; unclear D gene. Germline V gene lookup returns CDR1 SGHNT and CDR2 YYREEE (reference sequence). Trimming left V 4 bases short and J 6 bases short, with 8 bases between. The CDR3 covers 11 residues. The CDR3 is CASSKNGEQYF. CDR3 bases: TGTGCCAGCAGCAAGAACGGCGAGCAGTACTTC.

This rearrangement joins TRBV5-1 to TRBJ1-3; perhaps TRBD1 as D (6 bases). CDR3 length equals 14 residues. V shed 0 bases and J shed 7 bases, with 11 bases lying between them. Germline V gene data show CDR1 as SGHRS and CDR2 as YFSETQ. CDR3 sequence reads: CASSLDRAMNTIYF. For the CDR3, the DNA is TGCGCCAGCAGCTTGGACAGGGCTATGAACACCATATATTTT.

The DNA for the CDR3 is TGTGCCAGCAGTCTGGACCTGGGGGGTTATGGCTACACCTTC. Translated, it gives CASSLDLGGYGYTF. The genes are TRBV6-5 and TRBJ1-2; the D gene is possibly TRBD1 (5 bases). The CDR3 covers 14 residues. The V gene's germline CDR1 is MNHEY and CDR2 SVGAGI. The V end was cut by 5 bases, the J end by 5 bases, with 15 bases between.

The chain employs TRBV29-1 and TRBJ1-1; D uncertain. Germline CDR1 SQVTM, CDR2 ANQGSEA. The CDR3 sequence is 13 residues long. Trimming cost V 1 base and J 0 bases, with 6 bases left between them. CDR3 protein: CSVEGLLNTEAFF. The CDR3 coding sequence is TGCAGCGTTGAAGGGCTTTTGAACACTGAAGCTTTCTTT.

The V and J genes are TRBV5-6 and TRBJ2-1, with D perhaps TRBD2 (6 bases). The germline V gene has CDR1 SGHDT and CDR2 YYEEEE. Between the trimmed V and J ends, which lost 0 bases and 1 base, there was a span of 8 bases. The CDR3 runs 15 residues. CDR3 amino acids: CASSLGSGSYNEQFF. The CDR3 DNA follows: TGTGCCAGCAGCTTGGGTAGCGGATCCTACAATGAGCAGTTCTTC.